These T cell receptor beta chains were read from a single sample in a study of blood T cell repertoires in COVID-19. Measured with immunoSEQ multiplex PCR; TCRdb has only the in-frame clones, and not every one. The table includes about 130,000 clones, around 74% detected once. Material: peripheral blood. The receptors come from an elderly man with COVID-19, enrolled during active disease. The CDR3 runs from the conserved cysteine through the conserved F or W. A D gene is named only where the DNA matches it firmly. Some rows mark clone size as missing; the rest say once, few, many or name a class of expanded clone.

D gene	CDR3 length	V gene	J gene	clone size	CDR3 protein	CDR3 DNA
-	12	TRBV7-2	TRBJ2-1	-	CASSLRVNEQFF	TGTGCCAGCAGCTTACGGGTCAATGAGCAGTTCTTC
-	14	TRBV19	TRBJ1-4	-	CASSLGPLTEKLFF	TGTGCCAGTAGTCTGGGGCCTCTTACTGAAAAACTGTTTTTT
TRBD1	17	TRBV7-6	TRBJ2-4	-	CASSLADRGGAKNIQYF	TGTGCCAGCAGCTTAGCGGACAGGGGGGGAGCCAAAAACATTCAGTACTTC
TRBD1	13	TRBV12-3/TRBV12-4	TRBJ2-3	-	CASRVQGGRTQYF	TGTGCCAGCAGAGTACAGGGGGGTCGTACGCAGTATTTT
-	14	TRBV18	TRBJ2-7	few	CASSPSGLTYEQYF	TGTGCCAGCTCACCCTCGGGACTTACCTACGAGCAGTACTTC
-	14	TRBV16	TRBJ2-5	few	CASSQSGGLETQYF	TGTGCCAGCAGCCAATCGGGTGGGCTGGAGACCCAGTACTTC
TRBD1	14	TRBV4-3	TRBJ1-2	-	CASSQEGQGYGYTF	TGCGCCAGCAGCCAAGAAGGACAGGGTTATGGCTACACCTTC
-	14	TRBV7-8	TRBJ2-7	-	CASSLEAGYYEQYF	TGTGCCAGCAGCTTAGAGGCAGGGTATTACGAGCAGTACTTC
TRBD1	13	TRBV25-1	TRBJ2-7	-	CASSSRTGREQYF	TGTGCCAGCAGTTCTCGGACAGGGCGGGAGCAGTACTTC
TRBD2	17	TRBV4-2	TRBJ2-5	-	CASSQAYPSGTQETQYF	TGTGCCAGCAGCCAAGCTTACCCTAGCGGAACCCAAGAGACCCAGTACTTC